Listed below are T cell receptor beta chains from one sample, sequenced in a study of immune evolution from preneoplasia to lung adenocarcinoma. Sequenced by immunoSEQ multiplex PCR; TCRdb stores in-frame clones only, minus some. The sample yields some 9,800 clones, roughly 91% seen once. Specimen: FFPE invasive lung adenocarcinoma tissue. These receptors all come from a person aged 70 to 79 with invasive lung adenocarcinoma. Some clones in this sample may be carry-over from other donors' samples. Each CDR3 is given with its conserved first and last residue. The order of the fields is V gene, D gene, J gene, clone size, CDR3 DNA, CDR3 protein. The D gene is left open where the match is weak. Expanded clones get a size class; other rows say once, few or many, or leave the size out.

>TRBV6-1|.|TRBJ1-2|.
TGTGCCAGCAGCAGGGGTAACTATGGCTACACCTTC
CASSRGNYGYTF
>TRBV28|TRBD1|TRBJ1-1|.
TGTGCCAGCAGTACCCATAGGACAGGGGGAGACGAAGCTTTCTTT
CASSTHRTGGDEAFF
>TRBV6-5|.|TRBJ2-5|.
TGTGCCAGCACCCCCGCAGGGTACCAGACCCAGTACTTC
CASTPAGYQTQYF
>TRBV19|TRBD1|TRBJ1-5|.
TGTGCCAGTATTCGGACAGGGGTGGGCAATCAGCCCCAGCATTTT
CASIRTGVGNQPQHF
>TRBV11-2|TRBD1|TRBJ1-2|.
TGTGCCAGCAGCTTACTACAGGGGGCGGGCGGCTACACCTTC
CASSLLQGAGGYTF
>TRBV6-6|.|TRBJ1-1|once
TGTGCCAGCAGTGACGGGGGGCGGGTCACGACTGAAGCTTTCTTT
CASSDGGRVTTEAFF
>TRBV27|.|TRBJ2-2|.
TGTGCCAGCAGTTTAACAGGGTTCACCGGGGAGCTGTTTTTT
CASSLTGFTGELFF
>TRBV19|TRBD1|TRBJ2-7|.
TGTGCCAGTAGTATCGGGACAGACTACGAGCAGTACTTC
CASSIGTDYEQYF
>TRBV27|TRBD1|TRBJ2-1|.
TGTGCCAGCAGAGGCCTGTTTAGAGGACAGGGGGCGGATGAGCAGTTCTTC
CASRGLFRGQGADEQFF
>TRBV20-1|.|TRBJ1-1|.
TGCAGTGCTAGTGAGCGACGTGAAGCTTTCTTT
CSASERREAFF
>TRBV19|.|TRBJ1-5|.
TGTGCCAGTAGTATGGGTAGGGGGGGTGAGCAGCCCCAGCATTTT
CASSMGRGGEQPQHF
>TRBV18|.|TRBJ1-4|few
TGTGCCAGCTCATCACCCCATACAGGGAGGGTTGATGAAAAACTGTTTTTT
CASSSPHTGRVDEKLFF
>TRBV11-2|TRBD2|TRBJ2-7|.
TGTGCCAGCAGCTTAACGGCTAGCGGGACCTACGAGCAGTACTTC
CASSLTASGTYEQYF
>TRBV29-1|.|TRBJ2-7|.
TGCAGCGTTGCACGGGACTACGAGCAGTACTTC
CSVARDYEQYF
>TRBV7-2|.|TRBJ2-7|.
TGTGCCAGCAGCTCTATTGACAAATCCTACGAGCAGTACTTC
CASSSIDKSYEQYF
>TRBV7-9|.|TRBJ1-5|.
TGTGCCAGCAGTCCCCCGGGAGGGCGGCAGCCCCAGCATTTT
CASSPPGGRQPQHF
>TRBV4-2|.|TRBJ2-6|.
TGTGCCAGCAGCCAAGACAGGGCGTCTGGGGCCAACGTCCTGACTTTC
CASSQDRASGANVLTF
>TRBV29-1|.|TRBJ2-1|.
TGCAGCGTTGAAGAGTCTAGCGATAATGAGCAGTTCTTC
CSVEESSDNEQFF
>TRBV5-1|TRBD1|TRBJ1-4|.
TGCGCCAGCAGCTTGAGGACAGGGCAAGGAATTGGAAAACTGTTTTTT
CASSLRTGQGIGKLFF
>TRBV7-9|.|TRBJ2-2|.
TGTGCCAGCAGCCCGGGCCAAGGGGGGACAAACACCGGGGAGCTGTTTTTT
CASSPGQGGTNTGELFF
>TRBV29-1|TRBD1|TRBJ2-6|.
TGCAGCGTTGAAGATCCCTGGACAGGGCCCGGGGCCAACGTCCTGACTTTC
CSVEDPWTGPGANVLTF
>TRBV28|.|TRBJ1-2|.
TGTGCCAGCAGTCCATTTCTTGACAGGAGTTTTAACTATGGCTACACCTTC
CASSPFLDRSFNYGYTF
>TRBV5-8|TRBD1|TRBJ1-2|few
TGTGCCAGCAGCTTGGTCGGACAGGGGGTTCATGGCTACACCTTC
CASSLVGQGVHGYTF
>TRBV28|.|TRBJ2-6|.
TGTGCCAGCAGTTTACCTGGGGCCAACGTCCTGACTTTC
CASSLPGANVLTF
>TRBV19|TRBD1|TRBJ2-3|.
TGTGCCAGTAGTCTACAGGGGGCGCGGGGCACAGATACGCAGTATTTT
CASSLQGARGTDTQYF
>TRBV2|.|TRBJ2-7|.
TGTGCCAGCAGTGCTCAGGGATTTAACGAGCAGTACTTC
CASSAQGFNEQYF
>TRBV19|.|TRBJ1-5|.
TGTGCCAGTAACTGGGCAGTGAATCAGCCCCAGCATTTT
CASNWAVNQPQHF